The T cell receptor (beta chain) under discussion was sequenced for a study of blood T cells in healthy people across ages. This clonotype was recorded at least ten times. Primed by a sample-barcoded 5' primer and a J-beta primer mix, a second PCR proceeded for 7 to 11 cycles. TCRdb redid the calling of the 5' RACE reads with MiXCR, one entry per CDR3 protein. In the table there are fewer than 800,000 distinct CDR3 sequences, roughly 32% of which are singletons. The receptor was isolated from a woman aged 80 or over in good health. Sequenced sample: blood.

The CDR3 region is CSAIRFAGGTDTQYF. The CDR3 DNA reads TGCAGTGCCATTAGATTTGCGGGGGGCACAGATACGCAGTATTTT. This chain joins TRBV20-1 and TRBJ2-3; TRBD2 matches 7 bases. CDR3 length equals 15 residues. Germline CDR1 reads DFQATT; CDR2 reads SNEGSKA (reference sequence). J was trimmed by 1 base and V by 6 bases; bases with no gene match: 10.